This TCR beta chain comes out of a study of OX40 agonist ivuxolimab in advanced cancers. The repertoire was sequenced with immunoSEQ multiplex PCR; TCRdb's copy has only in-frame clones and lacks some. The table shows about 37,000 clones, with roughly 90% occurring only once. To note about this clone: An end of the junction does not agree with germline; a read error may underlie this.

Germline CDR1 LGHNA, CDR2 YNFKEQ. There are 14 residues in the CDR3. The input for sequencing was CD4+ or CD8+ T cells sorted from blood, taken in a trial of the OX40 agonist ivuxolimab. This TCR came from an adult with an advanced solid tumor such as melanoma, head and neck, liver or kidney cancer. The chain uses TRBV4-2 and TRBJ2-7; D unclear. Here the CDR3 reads CAGSQDPQTYEQYF. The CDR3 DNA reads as TGTGCCGGCAGCCAAGATCCACAGACCTACGAGCAGTACTTC.